This paragraph reports one T cell receptor (beta chain). TCRdb's copy holds only in-frame clones and misses some; the assay was immunoSEQ multiplex PCR. In the table there are 65,000 to 100,000 clones, 65% to 85% of which are singletons. This sample was included in a study of blood T cell repertoires in COVID-19. Germline CDR1 SGHAT, CDR2 FQNNGV. The CDR3 is 15 residues long. V dropped 1 base and J dropped 5 bases, with 14 bases sitting between them. Source material: peripheral blood. The receptor's source is a woman of 80 years or more with acute or convalescent COVID-19. The V call is TRBV11-2, the J call TRBJ1-2; possibly TRBD1 for D (6 bases). CDR3: CASSLARGQGYGYTF. CDR3 coding DNA: TGTGCCAGCAGCTTAGCGAGGGGCCAGGGGTATGGCTACACCTTC.